Listed here are 27 T cell receptor beta chains from one sample, sequenced in a study of blood T cell repertoires in COVID-19. The protocol was immunoSEQ multiplex PCR, while the TCRdb copy is restricted to in-frame clones and leaves out a portion. The repertoire holds approximately 120,000 clones, with approximately 84% as singletons. Sequencing was performed on peripheral blood. Receptors were obtained from a woman aged 45-65 years with acute or convalescent COVID-19.

This rearrangement joins TRBV19 to TRBJ2-7; possible D gene TRBD1, 6 bases. The CDR3 spans 12 residues. With 6 bases removed from V and 6 bases from J, the gap between germline ends came to 12 bases. The germline V gene has CDR1 LNHDA and CDR2 SQIVND (reference sequence). This CDR3 is CASSTGFSEQYF. In DNA form, the CDR3 reads TGTGCCAGTAGCACAGGGTTTAGCGAGCAGTACTTC. Filled out from reference TRBV19 and TRBJ2-7, the complete variable domain reads DGGITQSPKYLFRKEGQNVTLSCEQNLNHDAMYWYRQDPGQGLRLIYYSQIVNDFQKGDIAEGYSVSREKKESFPLTVTSAQKNPTAFYLCASSTGFSEQYFGPGTRLTVT.

The chain carries TRBV2 and TRBJ1-6; no definite D call. The V gene lost 5 bases and the J gene lost 0 bases, with 5 bases spanning the gap. Per the germline V gene, CDR1 is SNHLY and CDR2 is FYNNEI. The CDR3 contains 14 residues. The DNA of the CDR3 is TGTGCCAGCAGTCCCAGCTCCTATAATTCACCCCTCCACTTT. Its translation is CASSPSSYNSPLHF.

The chain joins TRBV10-3 to TRBJ2-6, with 8 bases that match TRBD1. CDR1 is ENHRY, CDR2 SYGVKD, per germline. CDR3 length: 18 residues. Unmatched junction bases numbered 10, after V lost 6 bases and J lost 0 bases. CDR3 coding DNA: TGTGCCATCAGGCTCGGACAGGGAGAGGGCTCTGGGGCCAACGTCCTGACTTTC. Amino acids: CAIRLGQGEGSGANVLTF.

The V and J genes are TRBV18 and TRBJ1-1; a weak D match, TRBD1 (6 bases). CDR3 length: 16 amino acids. Germline loops: CDR1 KGHSH, CDR2 LQKENI. V lost 0 bases, J lost 3 bases, and 14 bases lay in between. CDR3 nucleotide sequence: TGTGCCAGCTCACCACCGGGGGGGGCGCATTACACTGAAGCTTTCTTT. Amino acids: CASSPPGGAHYTEAFF.

CDR3 protein: CASSSRLTGTDNSPLHF. The CDR3 DNA sequence: TGTGCCAGCAGTTCCCGGCTCACGGGGACTGATAATTCACCCCTCCACTTT. The gene calls are TRBV6-2 or TRBV6-3 and TRBJ1-6; D might be TRBD1 (5 bases). Germline V gene sequence: CDR1 MNHEY, CDR2 SVGEGT. V was pared by 4 bases and J by 5 bases, with 18 bases between. The CDR3 contains 17 residues.

CDR3 residues: CASSLRQDYGQPQHF. The CDR3 coding sequence is TGTGCCAGCAGCCTACGACAGGATTATGGTCAGCCCCAGCATTTT. The rearrangement uses TRBV5-6 and TRBJ1-5; a possible D gene is TRBD1 (6 bases). The CDR3 is made up of 15 amino acids. The germline V gene has CDR1 SGHDT and CDR2 YYEEEE. Trimming left V 4 bases short and J 6 bases short, with 17 bases between.

The chain recombines TRBV19 with TRBJ1-4, with D possibly being TRBD1 (5 bases). V gave up 6 bases and J gave up 7 bases, with 18 bases separating them. The CDR3 is made up of 15 amino acids. The germline V gene encodes CDR1 LNHDA and CDR2 SQIVND (reference sequence). The CDR3 reads CASSPREGWSEKLFF. The CDR3 DNA follows: TGTGCCAGTAGCCCCAGGGAGGGTTGGTCTGAAAAACTGTTTTTT.

This chain joins TRBV5-8 and TRBJ2-7; TRBD1 is a possible D gene (6 bases). Germline V gene data show CDR1 as SGHTS and CDR2 as YDEGEE. V gave up 4 bases and J gave up 0 bases, with 11 bases separating them. This CDR3 region has 14 residues. Here the CDR3 reads CASSPRQASYEQYF. In DNA form, the CDR3 reads TGTGCCAGCAGCCCACGACAGGCCTCCTACGAGCAGTACTTC.

The CDR3 nucleotides are TGTGCCAGCAGCCCCCACTCAGGGTATACGATAGATTCACCCCTCCACTTT. Its translation is CASSPHSGYTIDSPLHF. The chain uses TRBV9 and TRBJ1-6, with D possibly TRBD1 on 5 matching bases. V shed 4 bases and J shed 8 bases, with 22 bases lying between them. This CDR3 is built from 17 residues. The germline gives CDR1 SGDLS, CDR2 YYNGEE.

The chain recombines TRBV18 with TRBJ2-1; 10 positions agree with TRBD2. V trimming: 1 base; J trimming: 6 bases; junction bases outside the gene matches: 9. The CDR3 is made up of 17 amino acids. In germline, CDR1 is KGHSH, CDR2 LQKENI. CDR3 loop: CASSPRQKAGGLNEQFF. The CDR3 DNA reads as TGTGCCAGCTCACCACGTCAAAAAGCGGGGGGGCTCAATGAGCAGTTCTTC.

This sequence joins TRBV27 and TRBJ1-6, with D unresolved. Germline CDR1 is MNHEY and CDR2 is SMNVEV (reference sequence). The CDR3 extends over 15 amino acids. V lost 10 bases and J lost 8, with 21 bases in between. CDR3 in amino acids: CANRGAILLDSPLHF. The DNA of the CDR3 is TGTGCCAACCGAGGAGCGATATTACTTGATTCACCCCTCCACTTT.

This sequence joins TRBV2 and TRBJ2-3, with D perhaps matching TRBD2 (7 bases). V lost 8 bases to trimming and J lost 6 bases, with 12 bases between them. The CDR3 consists of 12 residues. Germline V CDR1 and CDR2: SNHLY, FYNNEI. The CDR3 loop reads CASGGARDTQYF. The CDR3, as DNA: TGTGCCAGCGGGGGGGCCCGGGATACGCAGTATTTT.

This rearrangement joins TRBV3-1 (or the pseudogene TRBV3-2) to TRBJ1-2; possible D gene TRBD1, 6 bases. V was shortened by 4 bases and J by 8 bases, with 23 bases between the two germline ends. CDR1 is LGHDT, CDR2 YNNKEL, per germline (reference sequence). This CDR3 has 16 residues. This CDR3 reads CASSRYSQGRTDGYTF. The CDR3 coding sequence is TGTGCCAGCAGCCGCTACTCTCAGGGGCGGACGGACGGCTACACCTTC.

The chain is built from TRBV19 and TRBJ1-5, with a weak D call TRBD1 (5 bases). The CDR3 spans 14 residues. Trimming shortened V by 8 bases and J by 0 bases, and 11 bases separated the two germline ends. Germline V gene lookup returns CDR1 LNHDA and CDR2 SQIVND (reference sequence). The CDR3 region is CASAGGTSNQPQHF. CDR3 nucleotide sequence: TGTGCCAGTGCGGGGGGAACTAGCAATCAGCCCCAGCATTTT.

J is TRBJ2-5 and V is TRBV7-9, with 7 nucleotides matching TRBD2. The V segment lost 1 base and the J segment 5 bases; nucleotides outside the gene matches: 13. Germline CDR1 and CDR2: SEHNR and FQNEAQ (reference sequence). CDR3 length: 17 residues. The CDR3 DNA follows: TGTGCCAGCAGCTTAGGAGGCGGGGGAAGAACGGTTGAGACCCAGTACTTC. It encodes CASSLGGGGRTVETQYF.

The table lists this clone with a few counts. This chain joins TRBV9 and TRBJ1-2; D is perhaps TRBD1 (6 bases). CDR1 and CDR2 (germline): SGDLS, YYNGEE. The CDR3 contains 15 residues. Trimming left V 4 bases short and J 3 bases short, with 16 bases between. The CDR3 loop reads CASSSWGQADYGYTF. The CDR3 region has the DNA TGTGCCAGCAGCTCGTGGGGGCAGGCTGACTATGGCTACACCTTC.

The V and J genes are TRBV2 and TRBJ2-2; 8 nucleotides line up with TRBD2. V lost 8 bases and J lost 3; bases outside the gene matches: 5. This CDR3 is 14 amino acids long. From germline, CDR1 is SNHLY and CDR2 FYNNEI. For the CDR3, the DNA is TGTGCCAGCCTATGGACTAGCTACACCGGGGAGCTGTTTTTT. Protein sequence: CASLWTSYTGELFF.

This chain links TRBV7-3 with TRBJ2-7; TRBD1 agrees at 10 bases. CDR3 size: 14 residues. Germline CDR1 reads SGHTA; CDR2 reads FQGTGA. V lost 5 bases and J lost 6; bases outside the gene matches: 7. CDR3 sequence: CASSLRDRGSEQYF. CDR3 nucleotide sequence: TGTGCCAGCAGCCTCCGGGACAGGGGATCCGAGCAGTACTTC.

This chain joins TRBV5-5 and TRBJ2-3; 7 nucleotides line up with TRBD1. Germline lookup yields CDR1 SGHKS and CDR2 YYEKEE (reference sequence). The V and J ends lost 4 bases and 8 bases, in that order; junction bases with no gene match: 16. This CDR3 has 16 residues. CDR3 loop: CASSPRDSLFYGTQYF. The CDR3 nucleotides are TGTGCCAGCAGCCCCCGGGACAGCCTATTTTATGGTACGCAGTATTTT.

The rearrangement links TRBV28 to TRBJ1-2; D is perhaps TRBD1 (5 bases). Looked up from germline, CDR1 is MDHEN and CDR2 is SYDVKM. Trimming removed 6 bases at V and 4 bases at J, with 12 bases between. This CDR3 is 13 amino acids long. The CDR3 bases are TGTGCCAGCAGCTTCGACAGTTCCTATGGCTACACCTTC. Protein sequence: CASSFDSSYGYTF.

This chain connects TRBV19 to TRBJ1-2, with D hard to call. Germline V lookup: CDR1 LNHDA, CDR2 SQIVND (reference sequence). CDR3 length: 14 amino acids. The ends were cut back, 7 bases at V and 4 bases at J, with 16 bases in the middle. The CDR3 spells CASIGDGLVYGYTF. The CDR3 region has the DNA TGTGCCAGTATCGGAGACGGCCTTGTCTATGGCTACACCTTC.

The chain links TRBV21-1 to TRBJ1-6; no DNA check was done on the table's D call, TRBD1. TRBV21-1 is labeled a pseudogene. CDR3 length: 17 amino acids. CDR3 amino acids: CASSFRTGGTINSPLHF. The DNA of the CDR3 is TGTGCCAGCAGCTTTCGGACAGGCGGTACTATTAATTCACCCCTCCACTTT.

The chain links TRBV19 to TRBJ1-4; weak D call: TRBD1 (5 bases). Trimming took 9 bases from V and 7 from J, leaving 18 bases between them. CDR3 length: 14 amino acids. Germline assignment: CDR1 LNHDA and CDR2 SQIVND (reference sequence). The CDR3 bases are TGTGCCAGCCTTCACCGGGGGATGGCTGAAAAACTGTTTTTT. It translates to CASLHRGMAEKLFF.

This clone was detected a few times. The chain has TRBV9 and TRBJ2-7, with 9 bases lining up with TRBD1. CDR3 length: 15 residues. Losses at the gene ends were 4 bases for V and 0 bases for J; bases not matched to a gene: 5. Germline CDR1 reads SGDLS; CDR2 reads YYNGEE. The DNA for the CDR3 is TGTGCCAGCAGCCCGGGGACAGGGCACTCCTACGAGCAGTACTTC. Its protein product is CASSPGTGHSYEQYF.

The V gene is TRBV19, the J gene TRBJ1-5; a possible D gene is TRBD1 (5 bases). CDR1 and CDR2 (germline): LNHDA, SQIVND (reference sequence). Trimming stripped 3 bases from V and 4 bases from J, with 10 bases between. This CDR3 has 14 residues. CDR3 amino acids: CASSIPPGNQPQHF. The CDR3 coding sequence is TGTGCCAGTAGTATCCCCCCAGGGAATCAGCCCCAGCATTTT.

This clone was counted a few times. This chain joins TRBV25-1 and TRBJ1-4; D perhaps matches TRBD1 (5 bases). V was trimmed by 2 bases and J by 13 bases, leaving 23 bases between them. Germline CDR1 reads MGHDK; CDR2 reads SYGVNS. The CDR3 sequence is 16 residues long. CDR3 coding DNA: TGTGCCAGCAGTGAAAGGGTGACAGCCCGGGGAGGGATACTGTTTTTT. The encoded protein is CASSERVTARGGILFF.

The chain has TRBV11-2 and TRBJ1-1; D is uncertain. The CDR3 has 18 residues. V shed 5 bases and J shed 0 bases, with 22 bases lying between them. Germline-derived CDR1 and CDR2 are SGHAT and FQNNGV. CDR3 amino acids: CASSRPQAGRAMNTEAFF. CDR3 nucleotides: TGTGCCAGCAGCCGTCCCCAGGCTGGGAGAGCAATGAACACTGAAGCTTTCTTT.